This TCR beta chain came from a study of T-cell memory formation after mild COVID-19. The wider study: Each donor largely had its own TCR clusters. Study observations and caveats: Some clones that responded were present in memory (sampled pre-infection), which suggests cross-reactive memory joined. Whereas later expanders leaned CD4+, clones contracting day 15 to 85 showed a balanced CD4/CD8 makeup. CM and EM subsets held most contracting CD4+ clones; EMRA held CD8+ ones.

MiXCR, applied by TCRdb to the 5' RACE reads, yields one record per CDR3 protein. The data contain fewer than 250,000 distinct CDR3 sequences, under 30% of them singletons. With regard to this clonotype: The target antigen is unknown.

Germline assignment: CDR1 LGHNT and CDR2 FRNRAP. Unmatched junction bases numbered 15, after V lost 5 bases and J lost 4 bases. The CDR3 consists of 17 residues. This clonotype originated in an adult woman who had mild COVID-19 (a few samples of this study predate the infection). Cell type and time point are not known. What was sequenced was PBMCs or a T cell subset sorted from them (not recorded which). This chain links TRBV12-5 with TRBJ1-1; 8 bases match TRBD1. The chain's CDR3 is CASGLNSGTGWGTEAFF. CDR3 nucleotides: TGTGCTAGTGGTCTTAATTCCGGGACAGGATGGGGCACTGAAGCTTTCTTT.